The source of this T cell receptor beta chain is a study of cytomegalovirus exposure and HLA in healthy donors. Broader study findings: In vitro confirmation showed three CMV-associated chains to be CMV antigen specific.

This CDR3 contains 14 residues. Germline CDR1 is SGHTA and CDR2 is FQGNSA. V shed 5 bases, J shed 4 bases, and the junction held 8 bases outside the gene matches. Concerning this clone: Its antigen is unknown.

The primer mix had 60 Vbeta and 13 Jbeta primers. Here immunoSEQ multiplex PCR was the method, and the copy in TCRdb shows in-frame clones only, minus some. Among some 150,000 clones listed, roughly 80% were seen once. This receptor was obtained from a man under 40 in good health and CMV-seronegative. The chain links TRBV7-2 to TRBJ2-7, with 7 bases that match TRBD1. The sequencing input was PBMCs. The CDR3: CASSPGRGHYEQYF. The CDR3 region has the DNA TGTGCCAGCAGCCCAGGAAGGGGGCATTACGAGCAGTACTTC.